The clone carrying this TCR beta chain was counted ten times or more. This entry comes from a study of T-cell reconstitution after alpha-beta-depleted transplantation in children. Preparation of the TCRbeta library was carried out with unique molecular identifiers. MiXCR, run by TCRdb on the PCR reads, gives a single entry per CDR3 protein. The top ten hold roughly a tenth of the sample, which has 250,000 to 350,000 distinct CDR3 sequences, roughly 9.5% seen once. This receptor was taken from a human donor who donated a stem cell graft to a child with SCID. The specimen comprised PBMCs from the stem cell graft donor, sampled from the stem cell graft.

CDR3 region: CASSFGAGAGNTIYF. DNA for the CDR3: TGTGCCAGCAGCTTTGGGGCAGGTGCTGGAAACACCATATATTTT. The chain is built from TRBV7-9 and TRBJ1-3; possible D gene TRBD1, 5 bases. In germline, CDR1 is SEHNR, CDR2 FQNEAQ (reference sequence). V gave up 3 bases and J gave up 2 bases, with 11 bases separating them. CDR3 length: 15 residues.